This TCR beta chain appears in the sequencing data of a study of identical twins. Study-wide findings and caveats: A cross-sectional statistical analysis, not follow-up of the same donors, supported the conclusions.

Germline lookup yields CDR1 SNHLY and CDR2 FYNNEI. CDR3 length: 15 residues. V dropped 5 bases and J dropped 0; count of bases not matched to a gene: 4. This clonotype was counted at least ten times. Its antigen remains unknown. TCRdb re-derived calls from the 5' RACE reads in MiXCR, one entry per CDR3 protein. The data contain 1,800,000 or so distinct CDR3 sequences, about 32% of them seen just once; the ten biggest clones take up over 0.25%. This sequence joins TRBV2 and TRBJ1-2, with 9 bases that match TRBD1. The sequencing input was cord blood. The source is a newborn girl in good health. The CDR3 reads CASSRTGGPNYGYTF. The CDR3 coding sequence is TGTGCCAGCAGTCGTACAGGGGGCCCTAACTATGGCTACACCTTC.